Listed below are T cell receptor beta chains from one sample, sequenced in a study of T cell changes during pregnancy in multiple sclerosis. The table came from immunoSEQ multiplex PCR; TCRdb's copy has only in-frame clones and leaves some out. The table shows roughly 110,000 clones, with around 93% occurring only once. Sequenced material: peripheral blood, taken in the third trimester of pregnancy. Receptors were obtained from a female donor in good health, enrolled as a control in a pregnancy study. Each CDR3 is given with its conserved first and last residue. A D gene is named only where the DNA matches it firmly. Rows give clone size only sometimes, using once, few, many, or a class for an expanded clone.

size	D	length	V	CDR3
-	TRBD1	15	TRBV7-2	CASSQKTGGVGKLFF
-	-	16	TRBV7-8	CASSVSHRDGNQPQHF
few	TRBD1	14	TRBV19	CASTGTGVNTEAFF
-	-	13	TRBV6-1	CASSEPSRGPQHF
-	TRBD1	14	TRBV9	CASSAGQGATGYTF
-	-	18	TRBV5-5	CASSLGNRETYSGNTIYF
-	-	15	TRBV19	CASSFLTGNTGELFF
-	-	14	TRBV19	CASTPGRGHSGYTF
-	TRBD2	15	TRBV5-1	CASSPDHGGVETQYF
once	-	16	TRBV5-1	CASSFGGYGEDYGYTF
once	TRBD2	17	TRBV5-4	CASSPTGGGEKADEQFF
-	TRBD1	18	TRBV4-2	CASSQDVGDRVPTGELFF
-	TRBD1	14	TRBV9	CASSFGQGVTEAFF
once	-	14	TRBV7-9	CASSTSQGTDTQYF
-	TRBD1	17	TRBV12-5	CASGFPFDRGLGDEQFF
-	TRBD1	14	TRBV2	CASSPNRGNTEAFF
-	TRBD1	16	TRBV11-3	CASSLMDRNPVETQYF
-	TRBD1	16	TRBV10-3	CAIRDGDRGSTGELFF
-	-	14	TRBV5-4	CASRKQGNTGELFF
-	-	12	TRBV29-1	CSVTAVGRVAFF
-	-	15	TRBV7-9	CASSLLAGLGETQYF
-	-	15	TRBV5-1	CASSLGGGESEKLFF
few	-	16	TRBV4-3	CASSQGPGAMNTEAFF
-	-	14	TRBV19	CASSITGGSYEQYF
-	-	15	TRBV27	CASRPKPYSNQPQHF
-	-	12	TRBV4-2	CATGGGTEEAFF
-	-	16	TRBV7-3	CASSLRGTTGMDEAFF
-	TRBD1	15	TRBV18	CASSPVGQGKETQYF
-	TRBD1	17	TRBV5-1	CASSKGQELPGANVLTF
-	-	13	TRBV7-9	CASSLDSGLEQYF
-	-	13	TRBV5-8	CASSFGSNYEQYF
once	-	13	TRBV4-3	CASSRGAYTEAFF
-	TRBD1	15	TRBV30	CAWKGQGALTDTQYF